Listed below are T cell receptor beta chains from one sample, sequenced in a study of blood T cell repertoires in COVID-19. The method was immunoSEQ multiplex PCR; TCRdb's version includes in-frame clones alone and lacks a portion of them. The sample shows around 150,000 clones, roughly four fifths of them seen only once. Sequenced sample: peripheral blood. The receptors derive from an elderly woman with acute or convalescent COVID-19. Both conserved end residues are part of each CDR3. A D gene is named only where the DNA matches it firmly. The size field is filled for only some rows; it gives once, few, many or a size class.

clone_size	d_call	j_call	v_call	cdr3_aa	cdr3_nt
NA	TRBD1	TRBJ1-4	TRBV19	CASSSGRQGGNEKLFF	TGTGCCAGTAGTTCGGGACGACAGGGGGGGAATGAAAAACTGTTTTTT
NA	NA	TRBJ1-3	TRBV18	CASSPFREGNTIYF	TGTGCCAGCTCACCATTCAGGGAAGGAAACACCATATATTTT
few	NA	TRBJ2-7	TRBV5-4	CASSLAPPGQPTIEQYF	TGTGCCAGCAGCTTGGCCCCACCTGGACAGCCGACTATCGAGCAGTACTTC
NA	NA	TRBJ2-7	TRBV6-1	CASSEFEGSGEQYF	TGTGCCAGCAGTGAATTTGAGGGTTCGGGCGAGCAGTACTTC
NA	NA	TRBJ1-2	TRBV12-3/TRBV12-4	CASSFSLNYGYTF	TGTGCCAGCAGTTTCAGTCTTAACTATGGCTACACCTTC
NA	NA	TRBJ2-2	TRBV10-1	CASSEGWGDYTGELFF	TGCGCCAGCAGTGAAGGATGGGGGGATTACACCGGGGAGCTGTTTTTT
NA	NA	TRBJ1-2	TRBV7-2	CASSFGQVGYGYTF	TGTGCCAGCAGCTTTGGGCAGGTGGGCTATGGCTACACCTTC
NA	TRBD2	TRBJ2-3	TRBV4-1	CASSQERREFPDTQYF	TGCGCCAGCAGCCAAGAGAGGCGGGAGTTCCCAGATACGCAGTATTTT
few	NA	TRBJ2-3	TRBV11-3	CASSLTGVTPRDTQYF	TGTGCCAGCAGCTTAACGGGGGTGACCCCGAGGGATACGCAGTATTTT
NA	NA	TRBJ1-5	TRBV10-3	CAISESGGGQPQHF	TGTGCCATCAGTGAGTCCGGGGGAGGTCAGCCCCAGCATTTT
once	NA	TRBJ2-1	TRBV5-1	CASSLGGRGSEQFF	TGCGCCAGCAGCTTGGGAGGTAGGGGGAGTGAGCAGTTCTTC
NA	TRBD1	TRBJ2-1	TRBV11-3	CASSRTGQSYNEQFF	TGTGCCAGCAGCCGGACAGGACAATCCTACAATGAGCAGTTCTTC
NA	TRBD2	TRBJ2-3	TRBV19	CASSASSGRALSTDTQYF	TGTGCCAGTAGTGCCTCTAGCGGGAGGGCTCTGAGCACAGATACGCAGTATTTT
NA	TRBD2	TRBJ2-7	TRBV10-2	CASSEMTSGRDYEQYF	TGCGCCAGCAGTGAAATGACTAGCGGGAGGGACTACGAGCAGTACTTC
NA	TRBD1	TRBJ1-5	TRBV5-5	CASSSAGTGDIPQHF	TGTGCCAGCAGCTCCGCCGGGACAGGTGACATTCCCCAGCATTTT
NA	TRBD2	TRBJ2-1	TRBV6-6	CASTSTAGVDEQFF	TGTGCCAGCACTTCTACTGCGGGAGTGGATGAGCAGTTCTTC
NA	NA	TRBJ2-2	TRBV9	CASSVSWTKSINTGELFF	TGTGCCAGCAGCGTAAGTTGGACTAAGTCCATCAACACCGGGGAGCTGTTTTTT
NA	NA	TRBJ1-1	TRBV10-1	CASSQRTDTEAFF	TGCGCCAGCAGTCAGAGGACAGACACTGAAGCTTTCTTT
NA	TRBD1	TRBJ1-1	TRBV18	CASSPSTGLNTEAFF	TGTGCCAGCTCACCTTCGACAGGGTTGAACACTGAAGCTTTCTTT
few	TRBD1	TRBJ2-7	TRBV19	CASSIRTGGSYEQYF	TGTGCCAGTAGTATCCGGACAGGGGGATCCTACGAGCAGTACTTC
NA	NA	TRBJ1-6	TRBV6-6	CASREPGILNSPLHF	TGTGCCAGCAGGGAACCAGGGATACTAAATTCACCCCTCCACTTT
NA	TRBD2	TRBJ2-3	TRBV19	CASSIDPTSGRGTDTQYF	TGTGCCAGTAGTATAGACCCGACTAGCGGGAGGGGCACAGATACGCAGTATTTT
NA	TRBD2	TRBJ2-5	TRBV2	CASSEREGLIRRETQYF	TGTGCCAGCAGTGAGCGGGAGGGCCTTATACGGAGAGAGACCCAGTACTTC
NA	NA	TRBJ1-5	TRBV3-1/TRBV3-2	CASSQDLGLQPQHF	TGTGCCAGCAGCCAAGATCTGGGCCTTCAGCCCCAGCATTTT
NA	TRBD1	TRBJ1-1	TRBV19	CASSDRGLVNTEAFF	TGTGCCAGTAGCGACAGGGGGTTAGTGAACACTGAAGCTTTCTTT
NA	NA	TRBJ2-2	TRBV11-3	CASSSKEGRGAGELFF	TGTGCCAGCAGCTCAAAGGAGGGGAGAGGGGCCGGGGAGCTGTTTTTT
NA	TRBD2	TRBJ2-2	TRBV11-3	CASSQRLARNTGELFF	TGTGCCAGCAGCCAGCGACTAGCGAGGAACACCGGGGAGCTGTTTTTT
NA	NA	TRBJ2-3	TRBV5-1	CASSLMEGTDTQYF	TGCGCCAGCAGCTTGATGGAGGGCACAGATACGCAGTATTTT
NA	TRBD2	TRBJ2-7	TRBV3-1/TRBV3-2	CASSRGGGSNEQYF	TGTGCCAGCAGCCGCGGTGGCGGGAGCAACGAGCAGTACTTC
NA	TRBD1	TRBJ1-2	TRBV19	CASSRGRGQGASYGYTF	TGTGCCAGTAGTAGGGGGAGGGGACAGGGAGCAAGCTATGGCTACACCTTC
NA	NA	TRBJ2-1	TRBV7-9	CASSPRGKAGYNEQFF	TGTGCCAGCAGCCCTAGAGGGAAGGCGGGATACAATGAGCAGTTCTTC
NA	TRBD1	TRBJ2-2	TRBV19	CATWIGTANTGELFF	TGTGCCACCTGGATCGGGACAGCGAACACCGGGGAGCTGTTTTTT
NA	NA	TRBJ1-5	TRBV6-5	CASSYSLTGNQPQHF	TGTGCCAGCAGTTACTCATTGACAGGCAATCAGCCCCAGCATTTT
once	NA	TRBJ2-2	TRBV7-2	CASSLALFTGELFF	TGTGCCAGCAGCTTAGCGCTATTCACCGGGGAGCTGTTTTTT
NA	NA	TRBJ1-4	TRBV10-3	CAISDAGGNEKLFF	TGTGCCATCAGTGATGCGGGGGGCAATGAAAAACTGTTTTTT
NA	TRBD1	TRBJ1-1	TRBV3-1/TRBV3-2	CASSRTGDEAFF	TGTGCCAGCAGCCGGACAGGGGATGAAGCTTTCTTT
NA	TRBD1	TRBJ1-6	TRBV5-1	CASSSEFGQGYNSPLHF	TGCGCCAGCAGCTCGGAATTTGGACAGGGTTATAATTCACCCCTCCACTTT
NA	TRBD1	TRBJ1-1	TRBV5-1	CASSPAGTGGLNTEAFF	TGCGCCAGCAGCCCGGCTGGGACAGGGGGATTAAACACTGAAGCTTTCTTT